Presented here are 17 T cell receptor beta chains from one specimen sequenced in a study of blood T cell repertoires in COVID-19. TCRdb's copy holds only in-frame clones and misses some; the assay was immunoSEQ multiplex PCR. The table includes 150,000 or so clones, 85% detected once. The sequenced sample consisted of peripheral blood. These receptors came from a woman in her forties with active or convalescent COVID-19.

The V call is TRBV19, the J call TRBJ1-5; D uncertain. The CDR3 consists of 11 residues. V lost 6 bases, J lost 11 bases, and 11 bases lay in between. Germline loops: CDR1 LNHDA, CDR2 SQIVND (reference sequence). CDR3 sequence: CASRADGAQHF. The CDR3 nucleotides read TGTGCCAGTAGGGCGGACGGGGCCCAGCATTTT.

CDR3 region: CASSSGQGREKLFF. In nucleotides, the CDR3 is TGCGCCAGCAGCTCGGGACAGGGGAGGGAAAAACTGTTTTTT. The chain employs TRBV5-1 and TRBJ1-4, with 10 bases fitting TRBD1. This CDR3 is 14 amino acids long. Trimming at V came to 3 bases and at J to 8 bases, leaving 4 bases not matched to a gene. From germline, CDR1 is SGHRS and CDR2 YFSETQ.

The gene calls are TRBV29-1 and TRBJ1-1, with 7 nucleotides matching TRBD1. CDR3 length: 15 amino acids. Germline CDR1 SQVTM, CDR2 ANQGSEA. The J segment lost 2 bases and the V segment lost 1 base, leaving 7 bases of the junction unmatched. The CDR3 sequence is CSVEAGTVGNTEAFF. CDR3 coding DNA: TGCAGCGTTGAAGCCGGGACAGTTGGTAACACTGAAGCTTTCTTT.

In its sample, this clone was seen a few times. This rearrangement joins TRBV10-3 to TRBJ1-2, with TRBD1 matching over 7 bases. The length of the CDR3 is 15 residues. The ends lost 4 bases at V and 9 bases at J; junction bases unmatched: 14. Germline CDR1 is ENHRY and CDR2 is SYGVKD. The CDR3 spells CAISGVKGARGSYTF. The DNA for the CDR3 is TGTGCCATCAGTGGAGTAAAGGGGGCCCGAGGGAGCTACACCTTC.

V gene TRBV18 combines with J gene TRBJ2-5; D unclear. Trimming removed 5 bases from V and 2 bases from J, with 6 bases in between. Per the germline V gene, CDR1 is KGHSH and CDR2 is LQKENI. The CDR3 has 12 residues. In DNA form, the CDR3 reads TGTGCCAGCTCATCGACACAAGAGACCCAGTACTTC. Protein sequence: CASSSTQETQYF.

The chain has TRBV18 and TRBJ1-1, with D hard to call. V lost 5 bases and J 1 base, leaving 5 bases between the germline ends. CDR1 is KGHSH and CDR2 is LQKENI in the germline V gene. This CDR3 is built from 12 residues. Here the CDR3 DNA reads TGTGCCAGCTCAAAGCAGAACACTGAAGCTTTCTTT. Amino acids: CASSKQNTEAFF.

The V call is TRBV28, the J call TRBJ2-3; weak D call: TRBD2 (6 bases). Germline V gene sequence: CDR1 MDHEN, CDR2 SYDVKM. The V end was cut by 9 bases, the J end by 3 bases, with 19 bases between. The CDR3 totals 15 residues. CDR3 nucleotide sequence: TGTGCCAGTGGGGACTCTTCGGCAGTAACAGATACGCAGTATTTT. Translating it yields CASGDSSAVTDTQYF.

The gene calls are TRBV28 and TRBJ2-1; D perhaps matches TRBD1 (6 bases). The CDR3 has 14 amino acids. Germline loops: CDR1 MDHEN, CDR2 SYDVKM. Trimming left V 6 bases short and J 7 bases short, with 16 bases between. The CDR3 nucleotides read TGTGCCAGCAGCCAGACAGGTTACCTTAATGAGCAGTTCTTC. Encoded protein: CASSQTGYLNEQFF. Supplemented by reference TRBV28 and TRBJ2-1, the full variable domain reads DVKVTQSSRYLVKRTGEKVFLECVQDMDHENMFWYRQDPGLGLRLIYFSYDVKMKEKGDIPEGYSVSREKKERFSLILESASTNQTSMYLCASSQTGYLNEQFFGPGTRLTVL.

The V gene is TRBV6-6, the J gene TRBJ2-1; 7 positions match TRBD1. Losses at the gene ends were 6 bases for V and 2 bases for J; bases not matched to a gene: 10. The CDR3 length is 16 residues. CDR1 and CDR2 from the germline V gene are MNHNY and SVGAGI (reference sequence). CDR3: CASSVRGRGTYNEQFF. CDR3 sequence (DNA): TGTGCCAGCAGCGTTCGGGGCAGGGGGACCTACAATGAGCAGTTCTTC.

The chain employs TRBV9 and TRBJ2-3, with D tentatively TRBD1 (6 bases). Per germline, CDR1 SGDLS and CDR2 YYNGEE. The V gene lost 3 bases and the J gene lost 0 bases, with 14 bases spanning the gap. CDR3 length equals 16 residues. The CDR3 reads CASSAAGAHSTDTQYF. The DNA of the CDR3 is TGTGCCAGCAGCGCGGCAGGGGCCCACAGCACAGATACGCAGTATTTT.

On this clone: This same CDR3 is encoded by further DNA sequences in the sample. The CDR3 DNA reads as TGTGCCTGGAGTGTGGGGGGGACCTACGAGCAGTACTTC. Its translation: CAWSVGGTYEQYF. The V and J genes are TRBV30 and TRBJ2-7; 7 positions agree with TRBD2. The ends lost 0 bases at V and 2 bases at J; junction bases unmatched: 1. The length of the CDR3 is 13 residues. Germline V gene lookup returns CDR1 GTSNPN and CDR2 SVGIG (reference sequence).

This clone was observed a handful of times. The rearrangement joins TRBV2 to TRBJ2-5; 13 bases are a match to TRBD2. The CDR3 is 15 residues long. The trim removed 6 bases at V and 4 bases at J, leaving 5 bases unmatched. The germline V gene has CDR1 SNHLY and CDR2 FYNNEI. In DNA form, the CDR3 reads TGTGCCAGCAGAAAGACTAGCGGGGGGCGAGAGACCCAGTACTTC. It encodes CASRKTSGGRETQYF.

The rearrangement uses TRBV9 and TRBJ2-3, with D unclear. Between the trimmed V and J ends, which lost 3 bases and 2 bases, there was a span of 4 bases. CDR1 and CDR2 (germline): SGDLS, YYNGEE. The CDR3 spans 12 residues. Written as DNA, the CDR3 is TGTGCCAGCAGCGCTTCCACAGATACGCAGTATTTT. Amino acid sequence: CASSASTDTQYF. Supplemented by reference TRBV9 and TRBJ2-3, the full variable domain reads DSGVTQTPKHLITATGQRVTLRCSPRSGDLSVYWYQQSLDQGLQFLIQYYNGEERAKGNILERFSAQQFPDLHSELNLSSLELGDSALYFCASSASTDTQYFGPGTRLTVL.

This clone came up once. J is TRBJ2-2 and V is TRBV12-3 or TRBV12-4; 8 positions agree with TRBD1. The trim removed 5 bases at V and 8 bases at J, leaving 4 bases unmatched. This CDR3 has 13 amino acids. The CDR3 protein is CASSLTGGGELFF. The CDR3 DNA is TGTGCCAGCAGTCTCACAGGGGGTGGGGAGCTGTTTTTT.

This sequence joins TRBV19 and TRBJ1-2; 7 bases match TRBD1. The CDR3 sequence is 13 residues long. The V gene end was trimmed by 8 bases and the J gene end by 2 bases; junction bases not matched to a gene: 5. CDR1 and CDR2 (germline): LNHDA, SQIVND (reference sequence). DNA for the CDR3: TGTGCCAGTTGGGGACAGCCCAACTATGGCTACACCTTC. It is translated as CASWGQPNYGYTF.

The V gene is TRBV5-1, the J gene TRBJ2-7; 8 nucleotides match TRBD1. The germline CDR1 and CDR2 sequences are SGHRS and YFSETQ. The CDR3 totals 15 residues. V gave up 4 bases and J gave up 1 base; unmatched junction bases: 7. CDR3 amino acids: CASSEGTGSSYEQYF. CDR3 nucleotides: TGCGCCAGCAGCGAAGGGACAGGTTCTTCCTACGAGCAGTACTTC. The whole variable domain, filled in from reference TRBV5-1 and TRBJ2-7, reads KAGVTQTPRYLIKTRGQQVTLSCSPISGHRSVSWYQQTPGQGLQFLFEYFSETQRNKGNFPGRFSGRQFSNSRSEMNVSTLELGDSALYLCASSEGTGSSYEQYFGPGTRLTVT.

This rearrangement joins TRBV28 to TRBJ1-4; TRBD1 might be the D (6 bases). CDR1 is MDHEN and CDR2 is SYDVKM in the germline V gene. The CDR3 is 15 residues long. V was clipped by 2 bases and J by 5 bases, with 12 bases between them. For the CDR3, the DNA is TGTGCCAGCAGTTTAAGCAGGGGAGGGAATGAAAAACTGTTTTTT. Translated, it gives CASSLSRGGNEKLFF.